Ten or more counts support the clone carrying this TCR beta chain. As yet, its antigen is unknown. These data come from a study of T cells in Graves' hyperthyroidism and ophthalmopathy. Study context: Peripheral blood was drawn at first diagnosis, prior to all treatment.

Patients aged 18 to 65 with hyperthyroidism were newly diagnosed, with duration under 2 months. Study-level results: Peripheral blood also featured most of the thyroid clonotypes expanded above 0.001.

TCR beta CDR3 regions were amplified from RNA. RT-PCR in the first round (using the HTBI primer set) targeted the TCR CDR3. One entry per CDR3 protein results from TCRdb running MiXCR on the multiplex PCR reads. The repertoire has about 360,000 distinct CDR3 sequences, around 14% of them found once; the top ten carry 9.2%. This CDR3 spans 13 amino acids. Trimming cost V 5 bases and J 1 base, with 10 bases left between them. Germline CDR1 SGDLS, CDR2 YYNGEE. The source material was blood. The chain has TRBV9 and TRBJ2-7; no reliable D call. The TCR originated in a woman younger than 35 with Graves' hyperthyroidism. In DNA form, the CDR3 reads TGTGCCAGCAGTATAACCCCTTCCTACGAGCAGTACTTC. It yields the protein CASSITPSYEQYF.